A selection of T cell receptor beta chains follows, all from one sample in a study of blood T cell repertoires in COVID-19. TCRdb keeps only in-frame clones here, not all; method: immunoSEQ multiplex PCR. The data hold a few hundred thousand clones, with approximately 82% observed a single time. The sample comprised peripheral blood. The receptors shown here come from a woman between 50 and 59 years old with acute or convalescent COVID-19. Each CDR3 is given with its conserved first and last residue. D genes are given only for firm matches. Rows may omit the clone size; those that give it use once, few, many or a size class.

D	size	V	J	DNA	CDR3
TRBD1	.	TRBV6-2/TRBV6-3	TRBJ2-7	TGTGCCAGCAGTTACTCCCCGGGACAGGGGGCGCCCTACGAGCAGTACTTC	CASSYSPGQGAPYEQYF
.	.	TRBV3-1/TRBV3-2	TRBJ1-1	TGTGCCAGCAGCTCCCTCGACAGGAACACTGAAGCTTTCTTT	CASSSLDRNTEAFF
.	.	TRBV6-5	TRBJ1-1	TGTGCCAGCAGTTATTCACAGGGGAACACTGAAGCTTTCTTT	CASSYSQGNTEAFF
.	.	TRBV6-5	TRBJ1-1	TGTGCCAGCAGTTTCGGTTCGAACACTGAAGCTTTCTTT	CASSFGSNTEAFF
.	once	TRBV30	TRBJ1-1	TGTGCCTGGAACGGACAGCGAGCTTTCTTT	CAWNGQRAFF
.	once	TRBV9	TRBJ1-2	TGTGCCAGCAGCGTAGGTCTAGGGAGGTATGGCTACACCTTC	CASSVGLGRYGYTF
TRBD2	.	TRBV7-2	TRBJ2-2	TGTGCCAGCAGCCCCCCGGGAGGACACCGGGGAGCTGTTTTT	CASSPPGGHRGAVF
TRBD2	.	TRBV18	TRBJ2-7	TGTGCCAGCTCACCCGGTTGGAGTAGCGGGTCCTACGAGCAGTACTTC	CASSPGWSSGSYEQYF
.	.	TRBV2	TRBJ1-1	TGTGCCAGCAGTGAAGACCAGGACACTGAAGCTTTCTTT	CASSEDQDTEAFF
TRBD2	.	TRBV5-4	TRBJ2-3	TGTGCCAGCAGCTTGCAGCGCGGGGGGACCACAGATACGCAGTATTTT	CASSLQRGGTTDTQYF
TRBD2	.	TRBV4-1	TRBJ2-5	TGCGCCAGCAGCCAAGCGGGAGGGGATAGGACCCAGTACTTC	CASSQAGGDRTQYF
TRBD1	.	TRBV25-1	TRBJ1-2	TGTGCCAGCAGTGGGACAGGGGGTACTTATGGCTACACCTTC	CASSGTGGTYGYTF
.	once	TRBV6-5	TRBJ2-5	TGTGCCAGCAGTTACGGGGGCAGGGAGACCCAGTACTTC	CASSYGGRETQYF
TRBD2	.	TRBV12-5	TRBJ2-5	TGTGCTAGTGGTTTCACCTCTAGCGGGAGAGGGTCGGGGGAGACCCAGTACTTC	CASGFTSSGRGSGETQYF
.	.	TRBV5-1	TRBJ1-2	TGCGCCAGCAGCTTGCCTCTCGCAGGGGAGGGCGGCTACACCTTC	CASSLPLAGEGGYTF
.	.	TRBV6-2/TRBV6-3	TRBJ2-2	TGTGCCAGCAGTTTTAGCAGGGGACCCGGGGAGCTGTTTTTT	CASSFSRGPGELFF
.	.	TRBV29-1	TRBJ1-1	TGCAGCGTACGGGAGAACACTGAAGCTTTCTTT	CSVRENTEAFF
.	once	TRBV19	TRBJ1-2	TGTGCCAGTACCACCGGGGAGAGGCACTATGGCTACACCTTC	CASTTGERHYGYTF
.	.	TRBV6-4	TRBJ1-2	TGTGCCAGCAGTGACAACTTCTATGGCTACACCTTC	CASSDNFYGYTF
TRBD1	.	TRBV18	TRBJ2-3	TGTGCCAGGTCTCCGGGACAGGGGGCAACGGATACGCAGTATTTT	CARSPGQGATDTQYF
TRBD1	.	TRBV18	TRBJ2-1	TGTGCCAGCTCACCATCAAGGCAGGGGGCCAATGAGCAGTTCTTC	CASSPSRQGANEQFF
.	.	TRBV18	TRBJ1-1	TGTGCCAGCTCCCTGGGGGATCGGGGGGCTGAAGCTTTCTTT	CASSLGDRGAEAFF
TRBD1	.	TRBV10-3	TRBJ1-1	TGTGCCATCAGGGACAGGGACTGGATCACTGAAGCTTTCTTT	CAIRDRDWITEAFF
.	.	TRBV30	TRBJ1-1	TGTGCCTGGGTACTGAGGTATATGAGCACTGAAGCTTTCTTT	CAWVLRYMSTEAFF
.	.	TRBV7-9	TRBJ1-2	TGTGCCAGCAGCCGGACGGGATATGGCTACACCTTC	CASSRTGYGYTF
.	.	TRBV12-3/TRBV12-4	TRBJ1-5	TGTGCCAGCAGTTCTGACCAAGGGGGGCCCCAGCATTTT	CASSSDQGGPQHF
TRBD1	.	TRBV30	TRBJ1-3	TGTGCCTGGTGGACAGGGAACTCTGGAAACACCATATATTTT	CAWWTGNSGNTIYF